These 20 T cell receptor beta chains were all obtained from the same sample, sequenced in a study of CD8 T cells in ankylosing spondylitis. In TCRdb, the 5' RACE reads were re-called with MiXCR into one record per CDR3 protein. The table records around 130,000 distinct CDR3 sequences, roughly 9% of them present only once. Sequenced material: blood, either unsorted or a sorted T cell fraction (not recorded which). These TCRs come from a male donor with ankylosing spondylitis or in good health (not recorded which).

The sample holds many counts of this clonotype. The genes are TRBV5-1 and TRBJ2-2; no clear D gene. The germline V and J ends were trimmed by 3 bases and 2 bases, with 5 bases remaining between them. The CDR3 runs 13 residues. Germline V gene sequence: CDR1 SGHRS, CDR2 YFSETQ. CDR3 coding DNA: TGCGCCAGCAGCTCGGCTAACACCGGGGAGCTGTTTTTT. Translated: CASSSANTGELFF.

This clonotype was counted a few times. This chain joins TRBV29-1 and TRBJ2-2; D gene unclear. There are 14 residues in the CDR3. The germline CDR1 and CDR2 sequences are SQVTM and ANQGSEA. Trimming pared 3 bases from V and 1 base from J, leaving 9 bases between. The CDR3 DNA sequence: TGCAGCGTTGACGCGAGGAGGAACACCGGGGAGCTGTTTTTT. Translating it yields CSVDARRNTGELFF.

This clonotype appeared many times. The rearrangement links TRBV18 to TRBJ1-2; maybe TRBD1 (6 bases). This CDR3 region has 14 residues. Germline lookup yields CDR1 KGHSH and CDR2 LQKENI. V was pared by 3 bases and J by 5 bases, with 13 bases between. The CDR3 loop reads CASSPTDSIYGYTF. The CDR3 DNA follows: TGTGCCAGCTCACCTACGGACAGTATATATGGCTACACCTTC.

This clonotype has a count of ten or more. The V gene is TRBV5-1, the J gene TRBJ2-3; D remains unclear. The CDR3 spans 15 residues. Germline V lookup: CDR1 SGHRS, CDR2 YFSETQ. Trimming shortened V by 2 bases and J by 2 bases, and 12 bases separated the two germline ends. The CDR3 DNA reads as TGCGCCAGCAGCTTAACGTCCCTGGCCACAGATACGCAGTATTTT. Protein: CASSLTSLATDTQYF.

This clonotype was counted at least ten times. The chain combines TRBV25-1 with TRBJ2-2, with 9 bases lining up with TRBD1. V gave up 5 bases and J gave up 1 base; unmatched junction bases: 5. The CDR3 has 16 residues. Germline-derived CDR1 and CDR2 are MGHDK and SYGVNS. Here the CDR3 reads CASSKSGQGNTGELFF. CDR3 DNA: TGTGCCAGCAGTAAATCGGGACAGGGGAACACCGGGGAGCTGTTTTTT.

The chain has TRBV20-1 and TRBJ2-7; a weak D match, TRBD2 (7 bases). This CDR3 has 16 residues. Germline V lookup: CDR1 DFQATT, CDR2 SNEGSKA (reference sequence). V was shortened by 2 bases and J by 4 bases, with 21 bases between the two germline ends. CDR3 bases: TGCAGTGCTAGATCGCGGCGGGGGCCCGGTTGGTACGAGCAGTACTTC. Translation gives CSARSRRGPGWYEQYF.

This clonotype was observed a handful of times. The chain combines TRBV19 with TRBJ2-1; 14 bases map to TRBD2. CDR1 is LNHDA and CDR2 is SQIVND in the germline V gene (reference sequence). J was trimmed by 9 bases and V by 5 bases; bases with no gene match: 15. The CDR3 is 18 amino acids. This CDR3 is CASSVTSGRATPLVEQFF. In DNA, the CDR3 is TGTGCCAGTAGTGTGACTAGCGGGAGGGCCACGCCACTCGTTGAGCAGTTCTTC.

At least ten counts were recorded for this clonotype. This sequence joins TRBV6-1 and TRBJ2-1; 8 bases are a match to TRBD2. CDR3 length equals 20 residues. Germline V gene lookup returns CDR1 MNHNS and CDR2 SASEGT. V was clipped by 2 bases and J by 3 bases; unmatched bases: 18. The CDR3, as DNA: TGTGCCAGCAGTGAATCTGTCTCTAGCGGGCCCCCCTGGGACTACAATGAGCAGTTCTTC. It yields the protein CASSESVSSGPPWDYNEQFF.

This clonotype came up many times. This chain connects TRBV5-1 to TRBJ2-2; 9 bases agree with TRBD1. Germline CDR1 SGHRS, CDR2 YFSETQ. Trimming removed 6 bases from V and 7 bases from J; junction bases left unmatched: 10. The CDR3 totals 15 residues. As DNA, the CDR3 is TGCGCCAGCATCCAGGGACAGGGTGAAGTCGGGGAGCTGTTTTTT. Protein: CASIQGQGEVGELFF.

In its sample, this clonotype was seen many times. The chain carries TRBV7-2 and TRBJ1-5; D ambiguous. The CDR3 consists of 16 residues. The V and J ends lost 1 base and 7 bases respectively, with 17 bases between them. CDR1 and CDR2 (germline): SGHTA, FQGNSA. For the CDR3, the DNA is TGTGCCAGCAGCTTAGTGGGATCGGAGGCGGGGCAGCCCCAGCATTTT. It encodes CASSLVGSEAGQPQHF.

A single count supports this clonotype. A junction end diverges from the germline sequence, so it may reflect a read error. The chain employs TRBV20-1 and TRBJ2-2; a weak D match, TRBD2 (5 bases). This CDR3 has 16 residues. CDR1 DFQATT and CDR2 SNEGSKA come from the germline V gene (reference sequence). Here the CDR3 reads CSAPTFALANTGELFF. CDR3 nucleotide sequence: TGCAGTGCACCCACTTTTGCACTCGCGAACACCGGGGAGCTGTTTTTC.

The J gene is TRBJ2-2, the V gene TRBV9, with D maybe TRBD2 (7 bases). V was trimmed by 0 bases and J by 6 bases, leaving 15 bases between them. Per the germline V gene, CDR1 is SGDLS and CDR2 is YYNGEE. There are 16 residues in the CDR3. This CDR3 is CASSVVGGQGSGELFF. The CDR3 DNA reads TGTGCCAGCAGCGTAGTCGGGGGGCAGGGATCCGGGGAGCTGTTTTTT.

This clonotype was counted ten times or more. The chain carries TRBV29-1 and TRBJ2-1; 12 bases line up with TRBD2. The CDR3 sequence is 15 residues long. V gave up 5 bases and J gave up 2 bases; unmatched junction bases: 4. Germline lookup yields CDR1 SQVTM and CDR2 ANQGSEA. The CDR3 here is CSVSSSGRAYNEQFF. In DNA form, the CDR3 reads TGCAGCGTTTCCTCTAGCGGGAGGGCCTACAATGAGCAGTTCTTC.

V is TRBV30 and J is TRBJ2-5; tentative D call: TRBD2 (6 bases). The germline CDR1 and CDR2 sequences are GTSNPN and SVGIG (reference sequence). The CDR3 extends over 16 amino acids. V lost 0 bases and J 1 base, leaving 15 bases between the germline ends. The CDR3 sequence is CAWSVLSLALQETQYF. The CDR3 DNA follows: TGTGCCTGGAGTGTACTCAGCCTAGCGCTCCAAGAGACCCAGTACTTC.

This clonotype has at least ten counts. The chain carries TRBV7-2 and TRBJ2-7; 10 bases match TRBD2. The CDR3 sequence is 15 residues long. The V and J ends lost 5 bases and 1 base, in that order; junction bases with no gene match: 5. Germline CDR1 is SGHTA and CDR2 is FQGNSA. Here the CDR3 reads CASSVSSGSSYEQYF. CDR3 sequence (DNA): TGTGCCAGCAGCGTATCTAGCGGGAGTTCCTACGAGCAGTACTTC.

This clonotype has just a few counts. The V call is TRBV20-1, the J call TRBJ1-2, with TRBD1 matching 7 bases. This CDR3 has 16 residues. V gave up 2 bases and J gave up 3 bases; unmatched junction bases: 12. Looked up from germline, CDR1 is DFQATT and CDR2 is SNEGSKA (reference sequence). This chain's CDR3 is CSARPMATGMDYGYTF. Here the CDR3 DNA reads TGCAGTGCTAGACCTATGGCGACAGGGATGGACTATGGCTACACCTTC.

This clonotype occurred many times. The CDR3 DNA sequence: TGTGCCATCAGCCCGGGACAAAACTACGAGCAGTACTTC. Residues: CAISPGQNYEQYF. This chain uses TRBV10-3 with TRBJ2-7; TRBD1 might be the D (6 bases). The length of the CDR3 is 13 residues. Looked up from germline, CDR1 is ENHRY and CDR2 is SYGVKD. Trimming pared 6 bases from V and 3 bases from J, leaving 12 bases between.

There are a few counts of this clonotype. The chain is built from TRBV7-9 and TRBJ2-2, with 9 bases that match TRBD1. CDR1 SEHNR and CDR2 FQNEAQ come from the germline V gene (reference sequence). The V gene end was trimmed by 7 bases and the J gene end by 4 bases; junction bases not matched to a gene: 10. The CDR3 length is 16 residues. For the CDR3, the DNA is TGTGCCAGCATTCCGCGGGACAGGGCTTTCACCGGGGAGCTGTTTTTT. Translating it yields CASIPRDRAFTGELFF.

This clonotype occurred many times. The J gene is TRBJ2-2, the V gene TRBV7-2; the match to TRBD1 covers 8 bases. Germline V CDR1 and CDR2: SGHTA, FQGNSA. The CDR3 totals 15 residues. Losses at the gene ends were 5 bases for V and 1 base for J; bases not matched to a gene: 3. The CDR3 loop reads CASSRQGRNTGELFF. The CDR3 nucleotides are TGTGCCAGCAGCCGACAGGGGAGGAACACCGGGGAGCTGTTTTTT.

This chain links TRBV20-1 with TRBJ2-7, with 14 bases lining up with TRBD2. The J segment lost 5 bases and the V segment lost 2 bases, leaving 11 bases of the junction unmatched. Germline CDR1 is DFQATT and CDR2 is SNEGSKA (reference sequence). The CDR3 extends over 17 amino acids. Here the CDR3 DNA reads TGCAGTGCTAGACCCGGGACTAGCGGGAGAATATTAGACGAGCAGTACTTC. It is translated as CSARPGTSGRILDEQYF.